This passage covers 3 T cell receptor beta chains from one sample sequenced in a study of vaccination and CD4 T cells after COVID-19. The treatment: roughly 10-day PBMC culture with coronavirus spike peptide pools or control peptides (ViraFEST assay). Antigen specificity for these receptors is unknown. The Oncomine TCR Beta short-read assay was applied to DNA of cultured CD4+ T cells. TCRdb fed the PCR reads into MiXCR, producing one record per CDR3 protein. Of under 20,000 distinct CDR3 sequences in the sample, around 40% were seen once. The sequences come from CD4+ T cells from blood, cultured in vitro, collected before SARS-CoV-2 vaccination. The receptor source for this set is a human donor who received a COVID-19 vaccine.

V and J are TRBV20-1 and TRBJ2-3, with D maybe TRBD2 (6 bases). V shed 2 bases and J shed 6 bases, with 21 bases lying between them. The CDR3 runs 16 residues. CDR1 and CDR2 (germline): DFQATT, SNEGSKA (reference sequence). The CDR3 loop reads CSARLVGGGSFDTQYF. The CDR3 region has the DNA TGCAGTGCTAGATTGGTCGGCGGAGGGTCCTTTGATACGCAGTATTTT.

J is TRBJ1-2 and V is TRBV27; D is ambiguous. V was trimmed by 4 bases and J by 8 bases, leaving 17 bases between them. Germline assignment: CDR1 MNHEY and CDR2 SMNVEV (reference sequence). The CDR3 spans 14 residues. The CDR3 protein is CASSSRARSGGYTF. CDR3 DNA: TGTGCCAGCAGTTCCCGGGCCAGGTCGGGGGGCTACACCTTC.

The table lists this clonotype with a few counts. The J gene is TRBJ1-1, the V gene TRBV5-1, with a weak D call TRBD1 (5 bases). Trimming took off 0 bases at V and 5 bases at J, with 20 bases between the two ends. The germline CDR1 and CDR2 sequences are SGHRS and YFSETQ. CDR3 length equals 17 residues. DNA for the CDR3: TGCGCCAGCAGCTTGGACGGATCAGGGAGGTCACAAACTGAAGCTTTCTTT. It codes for CASSLDGSGRSQTEAFF.